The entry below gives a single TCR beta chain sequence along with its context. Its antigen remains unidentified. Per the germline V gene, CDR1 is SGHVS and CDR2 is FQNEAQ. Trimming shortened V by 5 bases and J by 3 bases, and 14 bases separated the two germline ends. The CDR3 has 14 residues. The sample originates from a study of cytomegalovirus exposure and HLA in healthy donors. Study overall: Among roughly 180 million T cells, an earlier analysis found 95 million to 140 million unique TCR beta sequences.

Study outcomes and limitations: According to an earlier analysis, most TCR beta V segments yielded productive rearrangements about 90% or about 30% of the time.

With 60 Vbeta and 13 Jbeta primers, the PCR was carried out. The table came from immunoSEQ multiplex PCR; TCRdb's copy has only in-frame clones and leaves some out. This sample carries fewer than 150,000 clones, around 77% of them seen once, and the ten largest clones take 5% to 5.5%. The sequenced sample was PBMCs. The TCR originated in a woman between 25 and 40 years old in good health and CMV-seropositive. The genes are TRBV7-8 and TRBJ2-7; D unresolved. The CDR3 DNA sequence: TGTGCCAGCAGCCCCGTGCTAGGAAGCTACGAGCAGTACTTC. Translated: CASSPVLGSYEQYF.